This T cell receptor (beta chain) derives from a study of T-cell memory formation after mild COVID-19. For the study at large: TCR clusters were mostly donor specific.

Via MiXCR, TCRdb re-called the 5' RACE reads, giving one row per CDR3 protein. This table has around 250,000 distinct CDR3 sequences, approximately 9% appearing once. Study-wide results and caveats: Second-wave clones peaking on day 37 lacked confirmed SARS-CoV-2 specificity. Chiefly within CM and EM were the contracting CD4+ clones; CD8+ ones were within EMRA. Clones contracting day 15 to 85 were balanced CD4/CD8; later expanders leaned CD4+.

The CDR3 contains 13 residues. V shed 3 bases and J shed 7 bases, with 9 bases lying between them. This clonotype occurred a few times. The antigen remains unidentified. The receptor was isolated from a young man who had mild COVID-19 (a few samples of this study predate the infection). Cell type and time point are not known. The material sequenced was PBMCs or a T cell subset sorted from them (not recorded which). V and J are TRBV12-3 or TRBV12-4 and TRBJ2-2, with D possibly being TRBD1 (5 bases). The CDR3 sequence is CASSFREYGELFF. In nucleotides, the CDR3 is TGTGCCAGCAGTTTCAGGGAATACGGGGAGCTGTTTTTT.